The clone carrying this T cell receptor (beta chain) has only a few counts. Inclusion characteristics of ophthalmopathy patients comprised a Clinical Activity Score of at least 3, a NOSPECS grade of at least 4, and duration under 3 months. The study based diagnoses on clinical symptoms, serum thyroxine and TRAb, thyroid ultrasound and orbital computed tomography. Roughly 10 ml of fresh peripheral blood supplied the PBMCs. The data were taken from a study of T cells in Graves' hyperthyroidism and ophthalmopathy. About the study: The blood sample was taken at first diagnosis, before treatment began.

Per germline, CDR1 SGHRS and CDR2 YFSETQ. Trimming removed 4 bases from V and 7 bases from J, with 18 bases in between. This CDR3 contains 15 residues. From RNA transcripts, TCR beta CDR3 regions were amplified. An initial round of RT-PCR targeting the TCR CDR3 relied on the HTBI primer set. TCRdb reprocessed the multiplex PCR reads with MiXCR, giving one entry per CDR3 protein. The sample has 250,000 to 350,000 distinct CDR3 sequences, over 15% seen once. V gene TRBV5-1 combines with J gene TRBJ2-1; a possible D gene is TRBD2 (6 bases). This clonotype was sampled from a woman in her sixties with Graves' ophthalmopathy. The material sequenced was blood. The CDR3 DNA reads as TGCGCCAGCAGCGCGTCGGGACTCGGTTTAAATGAGCAGTTCTTC. This gives the protein CASSASGLGLNEQFF.